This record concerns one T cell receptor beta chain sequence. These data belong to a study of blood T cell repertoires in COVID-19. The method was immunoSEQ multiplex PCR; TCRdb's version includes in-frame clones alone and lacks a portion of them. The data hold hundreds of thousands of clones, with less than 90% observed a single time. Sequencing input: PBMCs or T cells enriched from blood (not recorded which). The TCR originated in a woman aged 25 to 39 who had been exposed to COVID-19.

The CDR3 DNA follows: TGTGCCAGCAGCACCTGGACAGGGAAAGTTAACTATGGCTACACCTTC. Protein sequence: CASSTWTGKVNYGYTF. This chain joins TRBV11-2 and TRBJ1-2; 8 nucleotides agree with TRBD1. V lost 5 bases to trimming and J lost 1 base; unmatched junction nucleotides: 9. CDR1 is SGHAT and CDR2 is FQNNGV in the germline V gene. The CDR3 length is 16 residues.